The clone carrying this TCR beta chain appeared a single time. Its specificity is unknown. The source of the sample is a study of cytomegalovirus exposure and HLA in healthy donors. Broader study findings: Relative to the approximately 700-donor mean, N-insertions were reportedly fewer in an Asian-associated ancestry cluster in a later analysis.

Germline V gene data show CDR1 as SEHNR and CDR2 as FQNEAQ (reference sequence). This CDR3 spans 14 amino acids. V lost 5 bases and J lost 2; bases outside the gene matches: 4. The PCR used 60 Vbeta and 13 Jbeta primers. Per the study methods: In a later analysis, of 79 million or so unique beta chains, around 11 million appeared in at least two donors. Produced via immunoSEQ multiplex PCR; TCRdb's table is partial and in-frame only. Clone size and the V and J calls come from that table; the DNA yielded D and trimming. The sample has approximately 150,000 clones, around 72% seen once; the top ten hold more than 2.5%.

The chain uses TRBV7-9 and TRBJ2-7, with 9 bases identical to TRBD1. Sequenced: PBMCs. This clonotype originated in a female donor in good health and CMV-seronegative. Written as DNA, the CDR3 is TGTGCCAGCAGCGGGACAGGGAGGACCTACGAGCAGTACTTC. The encoded protein is CASSGTGRTYEQYF.